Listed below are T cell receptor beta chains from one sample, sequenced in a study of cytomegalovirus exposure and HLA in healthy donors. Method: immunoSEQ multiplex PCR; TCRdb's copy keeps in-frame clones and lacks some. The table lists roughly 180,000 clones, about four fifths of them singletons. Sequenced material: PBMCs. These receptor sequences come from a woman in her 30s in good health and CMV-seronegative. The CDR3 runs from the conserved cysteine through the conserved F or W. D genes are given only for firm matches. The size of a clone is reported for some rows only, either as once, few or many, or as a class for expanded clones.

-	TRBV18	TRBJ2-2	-	CASSFNLGSTGELFF	TGTGCCAGCTCATTCAACTTAGGGAGCACCGGGGAGCTGTTTTTT
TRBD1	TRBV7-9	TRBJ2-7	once	CASSFRDRGSGEQYF	TGTGCCAGCAGCTTCCGGGACAGGGGATCAGGCGAGCAGTACTTC
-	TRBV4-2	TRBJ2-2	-	CASSLSSTLNTGELFF	TGTGCCAGCAGCCTTTCTTCAACCCTAAACACCGGGGAGCTGTTTTTT
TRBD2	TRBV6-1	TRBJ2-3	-	CASKTSGATDTQYF	TGTGCCAGCAAGACTAGCGGGGCCACAGATACGCAGTATTTT
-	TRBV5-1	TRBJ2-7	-	CASSLRGARYEQYF	TGCGCCAGCAGCTTGCGGGGGGCGCGTTACGAGCAGTACTTC
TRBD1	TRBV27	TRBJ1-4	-	CASSLWDRGEKLFF	TGTGCCAGCAGTTTATGGGACAGGGGGGAAAAACTGTTTTTT
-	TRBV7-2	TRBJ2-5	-	CASSILETQYF	TGTGCCAGCAGCATCCTGGAGACCCAGTACTTC
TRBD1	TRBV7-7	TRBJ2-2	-	CASSRTGANTGELFF	TGTGCCAGCAGCCGTACAGGGGCGAACACCGGGGAGCTGTTTTTT
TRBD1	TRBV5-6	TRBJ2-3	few	CASSFGGGQATDTQYF	TGTGCCAGCAGCTTTGGTGGGGGACAGGCCACAGATACGCAGTATTTT
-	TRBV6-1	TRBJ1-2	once	CASSGPRRDVSGYTF	TGTGCCAGCAGTGGGCCTCGGAGGGACGTTTCTGGCTACACCTTC
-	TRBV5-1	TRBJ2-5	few	CASTYRETQYF	TGCGCCAGCACCTACAGGGAGACCCAGTACTTC
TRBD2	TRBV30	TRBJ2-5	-	CAWTSLAGPRWYF	TGTGCCTGGACAAGCCTAGCGGGGCCCCGTTGGTACTTC
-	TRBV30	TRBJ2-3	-	CAWSIVGGTDTQYF	TGTGCCTGGAGTATTGTGGGAGGCACAGATACGCAGTATTTT
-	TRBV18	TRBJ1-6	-	CASSPLSDSPLHF	TGTGCCAGCTCACCACTTTCCGATTCACCCCTCCACTTT
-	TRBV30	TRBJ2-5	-	CAWSVVYGETQYF	TGTGCCTGGAGTGTCGTGTACGGAGAGACCCAGTACTTC
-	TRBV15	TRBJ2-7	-	CATSRDRAGFNYEQYF	TGTGCCACCAGCAGAGATCGGGCAGGGTTTAACTACGAGCAGTACTTC
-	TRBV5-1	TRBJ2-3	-	CASSLPDEADTQYF	TGCGCCAGCAGCTTACCAGACGAAGCGGATACGCAGTATTTT
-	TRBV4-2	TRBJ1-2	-	CASSQDFRGNYGYTF	TGTGCCAGCAGCCAAGATTTCAGAGGGAACTATGGCTACACCTTC
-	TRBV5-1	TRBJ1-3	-	CASRAGVTGNTIYF	TGCGCCAGCAGAGCGGGAGTTACTGGAAACACCATATATTTT
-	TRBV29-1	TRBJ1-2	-	CSVGGGVENGYTF	TGCAGCGTTGGCGGGGGCGTTGAGAATGGCTACACCTTC
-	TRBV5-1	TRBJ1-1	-	CASSLVGDGNTEAFF	TGCGCCAGCAGCTTGGTCGGGGATGGGAACACTGAAGCTTTCTTT
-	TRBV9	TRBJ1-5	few	CASSVEGIQPQHF	TGTGCCAGCAGCGTAGAGGGGATTCAGCCCCAGCATTTT
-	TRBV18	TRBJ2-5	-	CASSRTIEGETQYF	TGTGCCAGCTCACGCACGATTGAGGGAGAGACCCAGTACTTC
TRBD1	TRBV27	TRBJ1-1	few	CASRRDRGSHTEAFF	TGTGCCAGCAGAAGGGACAGGGGAAGTCACACTGAAGCTTTCTTT